This T cell receptor beta chain was captured in a study of blood T cell repertoires in COVID-19. Data came from immunoSEQ multiplex PCR; TCRdb stores just in-frame clones and leaves some out. Altogether tens of thousands of clones are present, about 81% being singletons, with the ten largest covering roughly 30%. From germline, CDR1 is SGHTA and CDR2 FQGNSA. Trimming removed 1 base from V and 6 bases from J, with 19 bases in between. This CDR3 spans 16 amino acids. The chain uses TRBV7-2 and TRBJ2-7; D is perhaps TRBD1 (6 bases). The receptor was derived from a man aged 60 to 69 with COVID-19, enrolled during active disease. The sample was peripheral blood. CDR3 DNA sequence: TGTGCCAGCAGCTTAGTATTAGGGCAGGGGAAAAGCGAGCAGTACTTC. Protein: CASSLVLGQGKSEQYF.